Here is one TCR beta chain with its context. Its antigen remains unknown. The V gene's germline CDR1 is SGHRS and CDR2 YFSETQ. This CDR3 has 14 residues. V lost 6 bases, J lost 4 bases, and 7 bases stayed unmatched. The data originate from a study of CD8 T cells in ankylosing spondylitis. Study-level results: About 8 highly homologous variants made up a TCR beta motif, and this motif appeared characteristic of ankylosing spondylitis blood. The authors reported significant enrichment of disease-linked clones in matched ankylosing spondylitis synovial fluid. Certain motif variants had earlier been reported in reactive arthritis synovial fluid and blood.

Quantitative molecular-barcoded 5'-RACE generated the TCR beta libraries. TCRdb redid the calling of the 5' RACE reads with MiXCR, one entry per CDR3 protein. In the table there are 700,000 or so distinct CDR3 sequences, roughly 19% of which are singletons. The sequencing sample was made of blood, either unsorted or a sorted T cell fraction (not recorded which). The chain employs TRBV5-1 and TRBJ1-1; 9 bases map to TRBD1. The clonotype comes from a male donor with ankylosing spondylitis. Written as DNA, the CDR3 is TGCGCCAGCACCCCGGGACAGGGTTTCACTGAAGCTTTCTTT. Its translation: CASTPGQGFTEAFF.